The present TCR beta chain was sequenced within a study of identifying expanded T cells in peripheral blood. No infections or other immune events were documented during collection. The CDR3 consists of 18 residues. Looked up from germline, CDR1 is LNHDA and CDR2 is SQIVND (reference sequence). The germline V and J ends were trimmed by 6 bases and 0 bases, with 23 bases remaining between them. General study findings and limits: Technical replicates showed roughly 1.2 changed clones; about two weeks roughly 15; four weeks 19. Across healthy donors, higher total template counts meant significantly greater approximately two-week count variance.

This table comes from immunoSEQ multiplex PCR, and its TCRdb copy is limited to in-frame clones, with some not included. Among under 150,000 clones listed, over 65% were seen once. In the case of this clone: Its target is not known.

The source is a person between 18 and 69 years old in good health. The chain recombines TRBV19 with TRBJ1-1, with no clear D. Sequencing was carried out using blood. The CDR3 here is CASRASRQSKHMNTEAFF. The CDR3 DNA is TGTGCCAGTAGGGCGTCTAGGCAATCCAAACACATGAACACTGAAGCTTTCTTT.